Each of the 10 T cell receptor beta chains below was sequenced from the same sample in a study of T cell repertoires in cytomegalovirus infection. From the reads, TCRdb called clonotypes with MiXCR, one entry per CDR3 protein. The profile shows roughly 240,000 distinct CDR3 sequences, 5% to 8.5% of them singletons. Material for sequencing was PBMCs. These receptors came from a human donor in good health (CMV status not recorded). Some clones in this sample may be carry-over from other donors' samples.

The rearrangement links TRBV4-2 to TRBJ2-1; 11 bases match TRBD1. Looked up from germline, CDR1 is LGHNA and CDR2 is YNFKEQ. CDR3 length equals 16 residues. V dropped 2 bases and J dropped 4; count of bases not matched to a gene: 4. The CDR3 nucleotides read TGTGCCAGCAGCCAATCGGGGACAGGGGGGTACAATGAGCAGTTCTTC. It encodes CASSQSGTGGYNEQFF.

This clonotype was recorded at least ten times. The rearrangement links TRBV5-1 to TRBJ2-5; D is ambiguous. The ends were cut back, 1 base at V and 5 bases at J, with 15 bases in the middle. The CDR3 sequence is 15 residues long. CDR1 is SGHRS and CDR2 is YFSETQ in the germline V gene. The CDR3 nucleotides are TGCGCCAGCAGCTTGCTAGACCCCAAAAGTGAGACCCAGTACTTC. This translates into CASSLLDPKSETQYF.

In its sample, this clonotype was seen many times. This CDR3 reads CASSVGANTGELFF. The CDR3 bases are TGTGCCAGCAGTGTCGGAGCGAACACCGGGGAGCTGTTTTTT. This chain links TRBV7-2 with TRBJ2-2; D ambiguous. Germline loops: CDR1 SGHTA, CDR2 FQGNSA. There are 14 residues in the CDR3. V was clipped by 6 bases and J by 0 bases, with 8 bases between them.

In its sample, this clonotype was seen a few times. The chain is built from TRBV28 and TRBJ2-1, with D perhaps matching TRBD2 (6 bases). The CDR3 contains 18 residues. Germline V gene data show CDR1 as MDHEN and CDR2 as SYDVKM. Deletions cut 6 bases from V and 0 bases from J, with 21 bases between. The CDR3 DNA follows: TGTGCCAGCAGGCTCCTGCGGGACTTCTTGAGCTCCTACAATGAGCAGTTCTTC. Protein: CASRLLRDFLSSYNEQFF.

The sample holds many counts of this clonotype. This chain joins TRBV28 and TRBJ1-5, with 8 bases identical to TRBD1. In germline, CDR1 is MDHEN, CDR2 SYDVKM. There are 16 residues in the CDR3. The ends lost 8 bases at V and 9 bases at J; junction bases unmatched: 18. The CDR3 nucleotides are TGTGCCAGCGGGGCAGGGGGCGCTTCCCCTCGGCGGCCCCAGCATTTT. Translation: CASGAGGASPRRPQHF.

This clonotype was counted at least ten times. This chain uses TRBV20-1 with TRBJ1-2; 7 nucleotides align to TRBD1. In germline, CDR1 is DFQATT, CDR2 SNEGSKA (reference sequence). Losses at the gene ends were 6 bases for V and 3 bases for J; bases not matched to a gene: 13. This CDR3 is built from 15 residues. CDR3 DNA: TGCAGTGCACCAGGACAGGCCGGGAGCGACTATGGCTACACCTTC. This codes for CSAPGQAGSDYGYTF.

This clonotype was observed at least ten times. This chain connects TRBV5-6 to TRBJ1-2, with TRBD1 matching 7 bases. This CDR3 has 13 amino acids. The germline V gene has CDR1 SGHDT and CDR2 YYEEEE. The V segment lost 5 bases and the J segment 4 bases; nucleotides outside the gene matches: 5. Here the CDR3 DNA reads TGTGCCAGCAGACCTACAGGGGCCTATGGCTACACCTTC. Protein product: CASRPTGAYGYTF.

This clonotype was observed at least ten times. This chain uses TRBV20-1 with TRBJ1-6; D perhaps matches TRBD1 (6 bases). Germline V gives CDR1 DFQATT, CDR2 SNEGSKA (reference sequence). Trimming took off 2 bases at V and 0 bases at J, with 8 bases between the two ends. CDR3 length: 15 residues. The CDR3 DNA reads as TGCAGTGCTAGACAGGGGAGCTCCTATAATTCACCCCTCCACTTT. Protein product: CSARQGSSYNSPLHF.

There are many counts of this clonotype. The chain couples TRBV6-1 to TRBJ1-3; D not resolved. Germline loops: CDR1 MNHNS, CDR2 SASEGT. V was clipped by 6 bases and J by 0 bases, with 15 bases between them. CDR3 size: 16 residues. CDR3 sequence reads: CASRSSFASSGNTIYF. CDR3 DNA sequence: TGTGCCAGCAGAAGCTCTTTCGCGAGCTCTGGAAACACCATATATTTT.

In its sample, this clonotype was seen many times. The J gene is TRBJ2-2, the V gene TRBV20-1, with 11 bases fitting TRBD2. J was trimmed by 6 bases and V by 0 bases; bases with no gene match: 0. Per the germline V gene, CDR1 is DFQATT and CDR2 is SNEGSKA (reference sequence). The CDR3 has 14 residues. Here the CDR3 reads CSARELAGAGELFF. DNA of the CDR3: TGCAGTGCTAGAGAACTAGCGGGGGCCGGGGAGCTGTTTTTT.